The clone carrying this T cell receptor beta chain was observed many times. Its specificity is unknown. This sample is drawn from a study of neurological immune-mediated disorders. Study conclusions and caveats: Among expanded clones, no CDR3 amino acid sequences were shared across subjects, a pattern suggesting private repertoires in all groups. While HTLV-1-associated myelopathy showed the greatest TCR clonal expansion, multiple sclerosis showed the least, falling below healthy controls.

The germline V gene has CDR1 SGHRS and CDR2 YFSETQ. Trimming pared 0 bases from V and 3 bases from J, leaving 13 bases between. CDR3 length: 15 residues. The unsorted libraries were prepared from 2 million PBMCs (stored at -80 C). Each CDR3 protein is one row after TCRdb ran MiXCR on the 5' RACE reads. The sample has roughly 23,000 distinct CDR3 sequences, around 9.3% seen once; the top ten hold about 20%. V is TRBV5-1 and J is TRBJ2-7; D ambiguous. What was sequenced was PBMCs. The origin of this receptor is a woman aged 55-70 years with HTLV-1-associated myelopathy (HAM/TSP). The CDR3 spells CASSLGGEFGYEQYF. The CDR3, as DNA: TGCGCCAGCAGCTTGGGTGGGGAATTCGGCTACGAGCAGTACTTC.